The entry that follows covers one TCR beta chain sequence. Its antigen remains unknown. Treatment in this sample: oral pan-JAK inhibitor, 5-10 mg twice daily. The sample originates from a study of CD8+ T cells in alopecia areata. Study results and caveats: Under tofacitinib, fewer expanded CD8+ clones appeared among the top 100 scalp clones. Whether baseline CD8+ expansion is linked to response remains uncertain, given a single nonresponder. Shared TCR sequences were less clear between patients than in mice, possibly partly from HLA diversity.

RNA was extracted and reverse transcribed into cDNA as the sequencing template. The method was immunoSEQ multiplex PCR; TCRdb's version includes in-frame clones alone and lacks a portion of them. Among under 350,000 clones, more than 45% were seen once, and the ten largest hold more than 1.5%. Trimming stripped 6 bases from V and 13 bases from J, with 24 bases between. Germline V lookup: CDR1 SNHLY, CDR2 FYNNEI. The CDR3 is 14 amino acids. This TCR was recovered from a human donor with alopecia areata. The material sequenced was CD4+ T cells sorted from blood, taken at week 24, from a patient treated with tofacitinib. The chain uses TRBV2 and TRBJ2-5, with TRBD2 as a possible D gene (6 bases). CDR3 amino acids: CASSLLGTPQGAYF. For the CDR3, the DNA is TGTGCCAGCAGCCTCCTCGGGACTCCTCAGGGAGCGTACTTC.